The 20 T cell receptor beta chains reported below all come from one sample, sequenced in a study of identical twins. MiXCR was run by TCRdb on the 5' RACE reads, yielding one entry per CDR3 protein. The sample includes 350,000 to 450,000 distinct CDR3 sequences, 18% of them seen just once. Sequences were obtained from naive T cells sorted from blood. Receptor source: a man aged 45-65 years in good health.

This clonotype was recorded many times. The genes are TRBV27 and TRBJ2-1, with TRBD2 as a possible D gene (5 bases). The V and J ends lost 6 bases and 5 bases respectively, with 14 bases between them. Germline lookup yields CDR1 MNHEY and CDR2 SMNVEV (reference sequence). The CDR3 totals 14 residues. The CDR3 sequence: CASSGVGGNNEQFF. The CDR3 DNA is TGTGCCAGCAGCGGGGTGGGTGGAAACAATGAGCAGTTCTTC.

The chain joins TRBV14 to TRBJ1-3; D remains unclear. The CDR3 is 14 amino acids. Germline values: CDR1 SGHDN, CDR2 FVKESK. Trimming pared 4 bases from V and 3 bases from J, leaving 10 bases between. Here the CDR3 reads CASSLDPGGNTIYF. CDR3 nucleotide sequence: TGTGCCAGCAGCCTGGACCCGGGTGGAAACACCATATATTTT.

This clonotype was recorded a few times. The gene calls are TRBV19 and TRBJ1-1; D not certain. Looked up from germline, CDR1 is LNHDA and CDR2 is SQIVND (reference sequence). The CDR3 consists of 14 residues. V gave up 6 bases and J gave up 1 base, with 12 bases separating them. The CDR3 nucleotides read TGTGCCAGTAGCGCTCGGAATGGGAACACTGAAGCTTTCTTT. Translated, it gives CASSARNGNTEAFF.

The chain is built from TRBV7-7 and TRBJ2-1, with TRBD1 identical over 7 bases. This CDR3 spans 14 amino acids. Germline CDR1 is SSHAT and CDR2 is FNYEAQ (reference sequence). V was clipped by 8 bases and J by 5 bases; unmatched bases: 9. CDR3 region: CASSRQGPHNEQFF. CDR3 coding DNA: TGTGCCAGCTCAAGACAGGGACCCCACAATGAGCAGTTCTTC.

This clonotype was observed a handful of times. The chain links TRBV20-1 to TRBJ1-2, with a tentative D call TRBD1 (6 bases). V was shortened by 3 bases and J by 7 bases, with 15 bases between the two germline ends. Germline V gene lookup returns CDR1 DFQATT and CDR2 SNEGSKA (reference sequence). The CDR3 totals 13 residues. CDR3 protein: CSASVRGGAGYTF. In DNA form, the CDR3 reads TGCAGTGCTAGTGTCAGGGGTGGGGCTGGCTACACCTTC.

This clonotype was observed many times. The CDR3 nucleotides read TGCGCCAGCAGCTTGTGGGACAGAAGAAATGAGCAGTTCTTC. Encoded protein: CASSLWDRRNEQFF. This chain connects TRBV5-1 to TRBJ2-1, with TRBD1 matching over 7 bases. Germline V gene sequence: CDR1 SGHRS, CDR2 YFSETQ. This CDR3 region has 14 residues. V trimming: 1 base; J trimming: 7 bases; junction bases outside the gene matches: 5.

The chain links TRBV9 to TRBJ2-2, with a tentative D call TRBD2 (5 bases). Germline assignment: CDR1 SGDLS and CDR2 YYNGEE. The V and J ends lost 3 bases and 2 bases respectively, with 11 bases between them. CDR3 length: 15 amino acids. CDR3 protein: CASSGREINTGELFF. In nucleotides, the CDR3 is TGTGCCAGCAGCGGAAGGGAGATTAACACCGGGGAGCTGTTTTTT.

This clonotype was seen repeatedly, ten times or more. This CDR3 is CASSLNSNQPQHF. The CDR3 DNA is TGTGCCAGCAGTTTAAATAGCAATCAGCCCCAGCATTTT. This sequence joins TRBV12-3 or TRBV12-4 and TRBJ1-5; D is ambiguous. The CDR3 length is 13 residues. Trimming pared 2 bases from V and 0 bases from J, leaving 2 bases between.

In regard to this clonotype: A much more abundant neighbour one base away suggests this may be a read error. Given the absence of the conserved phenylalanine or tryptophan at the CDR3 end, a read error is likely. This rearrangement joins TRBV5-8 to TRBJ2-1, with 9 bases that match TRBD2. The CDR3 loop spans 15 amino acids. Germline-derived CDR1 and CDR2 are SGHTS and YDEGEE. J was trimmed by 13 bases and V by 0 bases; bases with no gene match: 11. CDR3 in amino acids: CASSLGLAEPGIQFL. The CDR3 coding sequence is TGTGCCAGCAGCTTGGGACTAGCGGAGCCAGGGATCCAGTTCCTC.

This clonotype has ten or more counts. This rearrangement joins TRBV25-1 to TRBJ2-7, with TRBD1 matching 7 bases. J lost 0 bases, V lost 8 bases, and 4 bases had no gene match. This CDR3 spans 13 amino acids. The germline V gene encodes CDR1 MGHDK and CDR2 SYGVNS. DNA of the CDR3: TGTGCCAGCTCGACAGGGTTCTCCTACGAGCAGTACTTC. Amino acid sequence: CASSTGFSYEQYF.

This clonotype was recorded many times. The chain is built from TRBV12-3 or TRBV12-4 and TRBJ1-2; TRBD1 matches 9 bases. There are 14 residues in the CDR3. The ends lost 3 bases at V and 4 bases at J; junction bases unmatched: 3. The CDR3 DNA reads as TGTGCCAGCAGTTTGGGACAGGGCATCTATGGCTACACCTTC. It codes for CASSLGQGIYGYTF.

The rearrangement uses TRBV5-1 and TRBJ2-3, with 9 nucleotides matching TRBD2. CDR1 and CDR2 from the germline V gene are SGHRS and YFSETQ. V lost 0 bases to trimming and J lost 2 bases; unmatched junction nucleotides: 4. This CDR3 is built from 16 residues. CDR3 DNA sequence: TGCGCCAGCAGCTTGGCGCCTAGCGGGAACACAGATACGCAGTATTTT. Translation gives CASSLAPSGNTDTQYF.

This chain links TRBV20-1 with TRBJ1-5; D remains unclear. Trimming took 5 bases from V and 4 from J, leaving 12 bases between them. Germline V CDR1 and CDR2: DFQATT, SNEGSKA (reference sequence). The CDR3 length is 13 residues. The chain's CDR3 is CSAPGWDNQPQHF. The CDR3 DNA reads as TGCAGTGCTCCCGGGTGGGATAATCAGCCCCAGCATTTT.

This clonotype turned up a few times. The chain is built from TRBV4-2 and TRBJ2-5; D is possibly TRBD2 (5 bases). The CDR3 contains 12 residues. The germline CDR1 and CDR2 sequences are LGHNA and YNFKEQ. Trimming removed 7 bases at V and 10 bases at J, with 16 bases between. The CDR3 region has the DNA TGTGCCAGCAACACAACTCGAGGGTACCAGTACTTC. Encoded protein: CASNTTRGYQYF.

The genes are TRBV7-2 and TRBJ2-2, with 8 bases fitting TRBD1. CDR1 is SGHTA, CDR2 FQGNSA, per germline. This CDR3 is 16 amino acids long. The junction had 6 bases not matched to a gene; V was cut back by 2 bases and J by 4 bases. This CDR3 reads CASSLLAGGITGELFF. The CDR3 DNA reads TGTGCCAGCAGCTTACTTGCAGGGGGCATCACCGGGGAGCTGTTTTTT.

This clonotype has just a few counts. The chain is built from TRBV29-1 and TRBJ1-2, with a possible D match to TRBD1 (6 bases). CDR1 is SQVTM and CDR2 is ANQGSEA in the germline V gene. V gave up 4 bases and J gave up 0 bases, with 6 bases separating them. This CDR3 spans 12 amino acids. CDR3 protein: CSVGTANYGYTF. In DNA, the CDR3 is TGCAGCGTTGGGACAGCTAACTATGGCTACACCTTC.

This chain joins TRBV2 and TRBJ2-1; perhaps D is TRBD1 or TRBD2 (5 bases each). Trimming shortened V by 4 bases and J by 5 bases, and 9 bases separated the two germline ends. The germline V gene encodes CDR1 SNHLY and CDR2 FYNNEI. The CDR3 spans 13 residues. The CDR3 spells CASSALGDNEQFF. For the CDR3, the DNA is TGTGCCAGCAGTGCCTTGGGGGACAATGAGCAGTTCTTC.

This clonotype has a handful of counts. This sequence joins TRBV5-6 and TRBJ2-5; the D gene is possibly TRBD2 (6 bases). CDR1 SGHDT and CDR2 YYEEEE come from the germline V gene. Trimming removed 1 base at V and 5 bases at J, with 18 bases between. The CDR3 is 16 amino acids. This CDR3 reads CASSLFGRGGRETQYF. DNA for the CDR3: TGTGCCAGCAGCTTGTTTGGAAGGGGAGGAAGGGAGACCCAGTACTTC.

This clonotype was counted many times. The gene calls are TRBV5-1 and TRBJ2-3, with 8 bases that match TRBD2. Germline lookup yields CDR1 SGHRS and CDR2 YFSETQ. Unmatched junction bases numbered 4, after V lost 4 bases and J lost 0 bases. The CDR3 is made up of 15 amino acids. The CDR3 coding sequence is TGCGCCAGCAGCCCAGAGCGGGGGAGCACAGATACGCAGTATTTT. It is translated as CASSPERGSTDTQYF.

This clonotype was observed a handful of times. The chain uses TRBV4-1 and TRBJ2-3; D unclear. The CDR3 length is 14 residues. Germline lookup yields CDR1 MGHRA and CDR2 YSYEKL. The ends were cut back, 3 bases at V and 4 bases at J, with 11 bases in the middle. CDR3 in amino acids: CASSQAIPPDTQYF. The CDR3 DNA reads TGCGCCAGCAGCCAGGCAATACCCCCAGATACGCAGTATTTT.